This TCR beta chain was observed in a study of blood T cells in healthy people across ages (dated by TCRdb to between 2015 and 2016). About the study as a whole: In model experiments, template switching captured about one uniquely barcoded TCR beta cDNA molecule for every two T cells. To track age-related changes in TCR beta repertoire diversity, the study relied on deep sequencing normalized with unique cDNA molecular identifiers. Donors were grouped into four age groups: young (average roughly 15 years), middle-aged (around 39), aged (approximately 58) and long-lived (about 89). To avoid experimental bias, donors of different ages were distributed randomly across sequencing lanes. Using the same blood draw, the study looked at two additional independent replicas of 1 million unique cDNA reads for two donors, one aged 18 to 29 and the other aged 80 or older.

The CDR3 runs 16 residues from the cysteine to the phenylalanine. Here the CDR3 DNA is all that survives: 48 bases in frame from base 1. Per the germline V gene, SGHRS is the CDR1 and YFSETQ is the CDR2. The junction shows trimming of 1 base on V and 5 bases on J, and the gene matches do not reach 6 bases of it. Concerning this clonotype itself: Its binding antigen is unknown. Nothing much larger sits one base from this clone, and base qualities are not available.

Receptors were amplified or captured by 5' RACE. The reads were generated on an Illumina HiSeq 2500. The second PCR ran for roughly 7 to 12 cycles and used a J-beta primer mix along with a sample-barcoded 5' primer. A unique molecular identifier was introduced onto each TCR beta cDNA molecule by a template-switch 5' adaptor carrying 12 random nucleotides. Each sample yielded at least 3 million CDR3-containing paired-end reads. First-strand cDNA was synthesized from all RNA with the Mint cDNA synthesis kit, primed by a TRBC-specific oligonucleotide. Following uracil-DNA glycosylase treatment, a first 18-cycle PCR with universal primers M1SS and BC2_uni_R was performed on all cDNA. The paper's processing steps were these. Normalization of each sample was performed by random selection of 1 million high-quality reads, each carrying a distinct molecular identifier. Instead of being binned into consensus sequences, reads that shared molecular identifiers were thrown out. MiTCR, set to a Q25 quality threshold and the strictest error-elimination algorithm, was used for CDR3 identification, clonotype clustering and error correction. A nonparametric unseen species model using Euler transformation provided a lower-bound estimate of total TCR beta diversity. Through fastp at Q25 and MiXCR, TCRdb rebuilt clones from the public reads, retaining in-frame beta chains. Duplicate CDR3 protein sequences are folded into a single record with the most common DNA and genes. What appears here as the V and J calls and clone size reflects TCRdb's work, not the paper's. The sample data list roughly 700,000 distinct CDR3 sequences, and about 52% of these were observed just once. Together, the top ten hold roughly a third of the sample.

General findings and caveats noted by the study authors: As age increased, observed TCR beta diversity per million T cells dropped in a roughly linear way, and a significant reduction was already evident by age about 40. Conclusive comparison of naive and antigen-experienced compartments was prevented by the profiling of bulk unsorted PBMCs. There was a strong correlation between observed TCR beta diversity and the percentage of naive T cells measured by flow cytometry. Total diversity estimates from one million sequenced T cells were considered lower bounds and underestimates. Donor CMV infection status was unknown, potentially confounding age-related changes in expanded clonotypes. Compared with the aged group, the long-lived group had more naive CD4+ T cells, fewer expanded clones and increased TCR diversity, a pattern suggesting age selection.

Systemically healthy Caucasian individuals from Russia, 35 to 50 in total and aged roughly 6 to 90 years, were included as donors. Approximately 11 milliliters of peripheral blood were drawn from each donor into EDTA-treated Vacutainer tubes. PBMCs were isolated by Ficoll-Paque density-gradient centrifugation, with at least 7 million obtained per sample. Total RNA was extracted from PBMCs with Trizol reagent, with at least 5 micrograms obtained per sample. For every donor, flow cytometry on a PBMC aliquot measured the percentage of naive CD45RAhigh/CD27high T cells. The V and J genes are TRBV5-1 and TRBJ2-2, and 9 bases in between align with TRBD2. The sequence came from a woman in her sixties or seventies in good health. The sample consisted of blood. The CDR3 reads as follows: CASSLWREGRTGELFF. The DNA sequence follows: TGCGCCAGCAGCTTGTGGCGGGAGGGACGGACCGGGGAGCTGTTTTTT.